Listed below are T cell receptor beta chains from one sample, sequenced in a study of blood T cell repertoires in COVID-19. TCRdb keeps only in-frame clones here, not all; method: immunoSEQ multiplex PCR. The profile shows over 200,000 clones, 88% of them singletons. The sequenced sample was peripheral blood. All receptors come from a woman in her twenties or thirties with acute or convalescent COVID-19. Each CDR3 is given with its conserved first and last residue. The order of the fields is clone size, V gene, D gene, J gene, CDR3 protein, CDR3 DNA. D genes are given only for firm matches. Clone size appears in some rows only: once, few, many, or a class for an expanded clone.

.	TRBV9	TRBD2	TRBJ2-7	CASSVSGRETEQYF	TGTGCCAGCAGCGTGAGCGGGAGGGAGACCGAGCAGTACTTC
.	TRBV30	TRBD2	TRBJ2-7	CAWSGLAGPAEQYF	TGTGCCTGGAGTGGACTAGCGGGACCCGCCGAGCAGTACTTC
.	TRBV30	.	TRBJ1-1	CAWERANTEAFF	TGTGCCTGGGAGAGGGCGAACACTGAAGCTTTCTTT
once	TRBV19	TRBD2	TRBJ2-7	CASSREAGGGFEQYF	TGTGCCAGTAGTAGAGAAGCGGGAGGGGGTTTCGAGCAGTACTTC
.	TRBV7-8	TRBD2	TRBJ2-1	CASREREGLHEQFF	TGTGCCAGCAGGGAGAGGGAGGGCCTTCATGAGCAGTTCTTC
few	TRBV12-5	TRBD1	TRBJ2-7	CASGFFGTVKTYEQYF	TGTGCTAGTGGTTTCTTTGGGACAGTCAAAACCTACGAGCAGTACTTC
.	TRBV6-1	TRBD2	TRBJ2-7	CASSANFGTSFAYEQYF	TGTGCCAGCAGTGCGAACTTTGGGACTAGCTTTGCCTACGAGCAGTACTTC
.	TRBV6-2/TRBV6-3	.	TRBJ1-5	CASSPQGPNQPQHF	TGTGCCAGCAGCCCACAGGGTCCAAATCAGCCCCAGCATTTT
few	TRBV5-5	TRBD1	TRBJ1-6	CASSYGQGDSPLHF	TGTGCCAGCAGCTACGGACAGGGAGATTCACCCCTCCACTTT
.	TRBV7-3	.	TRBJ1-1	CASSYLRDSEAFF	TGTGCCAGCAGCTACCTCAGGGATTCGGAAGCTTTCTTT
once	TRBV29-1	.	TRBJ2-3	CSVVGRITDTQYF	TGCAGCGTTGTAGGCAGGATCACAGATACGCAGTATTTT
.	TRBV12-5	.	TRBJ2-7	CASGWETGSAIYEQYF	TGTGCTAGTGGTTGGGAAACAGGGTCAGCAATCTACGAGCAGTACTTC
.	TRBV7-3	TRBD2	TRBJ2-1	CASSLTSGRRSYNEQFF	TGTGCCAGCAGCTTAACTAGCGGGAGGAGGTCCTACAATGAGCAGTTCTTC
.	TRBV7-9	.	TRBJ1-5	CASSLGENSNQPQHF	TGTGCCAGCAGCTTAGGCGAGAATAGCAATCAGCCCCAGCATTTT
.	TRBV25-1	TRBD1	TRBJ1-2	CASSEFDRGDGGYTF	TGTGCCAGCAGTGAGTTTGACAGGGGTGACGGTGGCTACACCTTC
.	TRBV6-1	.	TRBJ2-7	CASSELTGSPHEQYF	TGTGCCAGCAGTGAATTAACAGGGTCCCCCCACGAGCAGTACTTC
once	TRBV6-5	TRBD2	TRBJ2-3	CASSYFAGASTDTQYF	TGTGCCAGCAGTTACTTCGCGGGAGCTAGCACAGATACGCAGTATTTT
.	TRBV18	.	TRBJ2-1	CASSPPISQVHNEQFF	TGTGCCAGCTCACCACCTATCTCCCAGGTCCACAATGAGCAGTTCTTC
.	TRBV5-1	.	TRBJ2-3	CASQSSASTDTQYF	TGCGCCAGCCAAAGCTCCGCTAGCACAGATACGCAGTATTTT
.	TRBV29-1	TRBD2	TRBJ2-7	CSVDGGTSGSSYEQYF	TGCAGCGTTGACGGGGGGACTAGCGGGAGTTCCTACGAGCAGTACTTC
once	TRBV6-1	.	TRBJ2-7	CASSETYYEQYF	TGTGCCAGCAGTGAAACCTACTACGAGCAGTACTTC
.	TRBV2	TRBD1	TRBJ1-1	CASNTLGQGATEAFF	TGTGCCAGCAATACGCTCGGACAGGGGGCCACTGAAGCTTTCTTT
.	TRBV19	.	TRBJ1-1	CASNPSIGAALNTEAFF	TGTGCCAGTAATCCTTCGATTGGGGCGGCCCTGAACACTGAAGCTTTCTTT
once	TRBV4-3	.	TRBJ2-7	CASSQDQGHLYEQYF	TGCGCCAGCAGCCAAGATCAGGGACACCTCTACGAGCAGTACTTC
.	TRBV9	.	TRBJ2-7	CASSSRGGGYEQYF	TGTGCCAGCAGCTCCCGAGGTGGGGGGTACGAGCAGTACTTC
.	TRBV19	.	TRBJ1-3	CASSIPHIAIGNTIYF	TGTGCCAGTAGTATTCCCCATATCGCGATTGGAAACACCATATATTTT
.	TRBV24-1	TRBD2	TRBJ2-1	CATSDLPSGRIGNNEQFF	TGTGCCACCAGTGATTTGCCTAGCGGGAGGATAGGCAACAATGAGCAGTTCTTC
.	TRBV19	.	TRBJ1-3	CASSIPRGRGNTIYF	TGTGCCAGTAGTATCCCCAGGGGCCGTGGAAACACCATATATTTT
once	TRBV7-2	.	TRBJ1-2	CASSPGLYGYTF	TGTGCCAGCAGCCCGGGACTCTATGGCTACACCTTC
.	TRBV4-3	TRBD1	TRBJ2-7	CARDPSPGQNYEQYF	TGCGCCAGAGACCCCAGTCCGGGACAGAACTACGAGCAGTACTTC
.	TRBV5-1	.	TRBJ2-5	CASSLSSAGQETQYF	TGCGCCAGCAGCTTGTCTAGCGCGGGCCAAGAGACCCAGTACTTC
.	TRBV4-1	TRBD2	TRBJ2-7	CASSQVRAGGSYEQYF	TGCGCCAGCAGCCAAGTGAGGGCGGGAGGGTCCTACGAGCAGTACTTC
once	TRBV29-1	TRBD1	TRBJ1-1	CSVSRGVGDTEAFF	TGCAGCGTTTCCAGGGGGGTGGGAGACACTGAAGCTTTCTTT
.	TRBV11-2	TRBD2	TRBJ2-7	CASSSPGTSGYEQYF	TGTGCCAGCAGCTCGCCCGGGACTAGCGGCTACGAGCAGTACTTC
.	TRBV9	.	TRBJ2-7	CASSSGDGRSYEQYF	TGTGCCAGCAGTTCAGGGGACGGAAGGTCCTACGAGCAGTACTTC
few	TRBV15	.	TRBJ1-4	CATSRVGGTNEKLFF	TGTGCCACCAGCAGAGTGGGGGGAACTAATGAAAAACTGTTTTTT
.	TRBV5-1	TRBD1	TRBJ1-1	CASSLAQGVGTEAFF	TGCGCCAGCAGCTTGGCACAGGGGGTTGGAACTGAAGCTTTCTTT
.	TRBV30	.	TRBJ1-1	CAWSVGAGAFF	TGTGCCTGGAGTGTAGGGGCAGGGGCTTTCTTT
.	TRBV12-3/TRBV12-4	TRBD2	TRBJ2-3	CASSHAGLAVFF	TGTGCCAGCAGCCACGCGGGACTAGCGGTGTTTTTT
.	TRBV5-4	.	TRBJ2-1	CASSSGSSYNEQFF	TGTGCCAGCAGCTCTGGGAGCTCCTACAATGAGCAGTTCTTC
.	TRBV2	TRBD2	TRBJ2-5	CASMVGRAQETQYF	TGTGCCAGCATGGTCGGGAGGGCCCAAGAGACCCAGTACTTC
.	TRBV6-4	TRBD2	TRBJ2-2	CASSESGGNTGELFF	TGTGCCAGCAGTGAAAGCGGGGGAAACACCGGGGAGCTGTTTTTT
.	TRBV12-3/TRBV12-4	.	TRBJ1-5	CASSFGGAQPQHF	TGTGCCAGCAGTTTCGGTGGGGCACAGCCCCAGCATTTT
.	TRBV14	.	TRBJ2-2	CASSHLNRAGTGELFF	TGTGCCAGCAGTCACTTGAACCGGGCGGGTACCGGGGAGCTGTTTTTT